This entry concerns a single T cell receptor (beta chain). Using immunoSEQ multiplex PCR, the repertoire was profiled, and TCRdb retains in-frame clones only, with some absent. The repertoire holds hundreds of thousands of clones, 85% seen once, with around 2.5% in the top ten. The data belong to a study of blood T cell repertoires in COVID-19. Overall study: Nucleic acid was either cDNA or gDNA, and it came from T cells, B-cell-depleted T cells, or PBMCs.

Individuals drawn from around 25 US areas were about 18 to 100 years old. Germline V gene lookup returns CDR1 SGDLS and CDR2 YYNGEE. Trimming removed 3 bases from V and 5 bases from J; junction bases left unmatched: 2. The CDR3 totals 15 residues. This receptor was identified in a woman aged 45-65 years who had recovered from COVID-19. This chain joins TRBV9 and TRBJ2-1; the match to TRBD2 covers 13 bases. Sequenced material: PBMCs or T cells enriched from blood (not recorded which). The CDR3 reads CASSEGLAGHNEQFF. The CDR3 DNA follows: TGTGCCAGCAGCGAGGGACTAGCGGGACACAATGAGCAGTTCTTC. Looking up the rest from reference TRBV9 and TRBJ2-1 gives the full variable domain: DSGVTQTPKHLITATGQRVTLRCSPRSGDLSVYWYQQSLDQGLQFLIQYYNGEERAKGNILERFSAQQFPDLHSELNLSSLELGDSALYFCASSEGLAGHNEQFFGPGTRLTVL.